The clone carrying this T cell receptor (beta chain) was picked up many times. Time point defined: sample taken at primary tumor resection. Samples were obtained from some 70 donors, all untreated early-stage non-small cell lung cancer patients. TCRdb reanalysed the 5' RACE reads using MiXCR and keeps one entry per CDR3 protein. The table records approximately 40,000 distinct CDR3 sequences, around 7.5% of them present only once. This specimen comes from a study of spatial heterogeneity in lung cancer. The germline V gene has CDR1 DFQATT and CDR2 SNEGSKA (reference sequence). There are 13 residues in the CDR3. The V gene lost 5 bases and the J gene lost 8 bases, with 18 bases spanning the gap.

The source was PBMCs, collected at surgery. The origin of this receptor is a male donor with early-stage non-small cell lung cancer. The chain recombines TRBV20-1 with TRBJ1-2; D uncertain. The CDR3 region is CSAPQVLPRGYTF. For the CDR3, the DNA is TGCAGTGCTCCGCAAGTGCTCCCTAGGGGCTACACCTTC.